This T cell receptor (beta chain) was captured in a study of T cell responses to AZD1222 COVID-19 vaccine. CDR3 length: 18 amino acids. V dropped 7 bases and J dropped 0; count of bases not matched to a gene: 15. Germline CDR1 is LNHDA and CDR2 is SQIVND (reference sequence). TCRdb's table, derived via immunoSEQ multiplex PCR, lists solely in-frame clones and lacks some. The sample consists of 140,000 to 150,000 clones, approximately 94% of them appearing once. The chain couples TRBV19 to TRBJ1-5; 7 bases map to TRBD1. This TCR was sampled from an adult in good health. This sample comprised peripheral blood, obtained on day 0 of AZD1222 vaccination. In nucleotides, the CDR3 is TGTGCCAGTACCCCCCGACAGGGATGGCGAACTAGCAATCAGCCCCAGCATTTT. Its protein product is CASTPRQGWRTSNQPQHF. Full variable domain (remainder filled in from reference TRBV19 and TRBJ1-5): DGGITQSPKYLFRKEGQNVTLSCEQNLNHDAMYWYRQDPGQGLRLIYYSQIVNDFQKGDIAEGYSVSREKKESFPLTVTSAQKNPTAFYLCASTPRQGWRTSNQPQHFGDGTRLSIL.